This TCR beta chain was sequenced for a study of blood T cell repertoires in COVID-19. Across the whole study: COVID-19 samples, acute and convalescent, were from the United States, Italy and Spain. T cells, B-cell-depleted T cells, or PBMCs provided the cDNA or gDNA that served as material.

CDR1 SGHAT and CDR2 FQDESV come from the germline V gene (reference sequence). The germline V and J ends were trimmed by 6 bases and 7 bases, with 13 bases remaining between them. The length of the CDR3 is 12 residues. This clone was found once. TCRdb's copy holds only in-frame clones and misses some; the assay was immunoSEQ multiplex PCR. The data hold some 270,000 clones, with more than 65% observed a single time. Everyone who took part was 18 to 89 years old, and they came from about two dozen US areas. Cohort 3 recovered donors had two negative PCRs, clearance, or symptom resolution. This receptor was taken from a man aged 50 to 59 who had recovered from COVID-19. The V and J genes are TRBV11-1 and TRBJ2-7; perhaps TRBD2 as D (6 bases). The sequencing input was PBMCs or T cells enriched from blood (not recorded which). CDR3: CASRSGRGEQYF. CDR3 coding DNA: TGTGCCAGCAGATCCGGACGGGGGGAGCAGTACTTC.